This T cell receptor beta chain was recorded in a study of response to subunit inactivated influenza vaccine. Findings and caveats of the study: Authors proposed each seasonal influenza vaccination draws in few new T cells.

Trimming removed 8 bases from V and 5 bases from J; junction bases left unmatched: 12. This CDR3 has 15 residues. Per the germline V gene, CDR1 is KGHDR and CDR2 is SFDVKD. This clonotype was seen a handful of times. Its cognate antigen is unknown. TCRdb used MiXCR to reprocess the RT-PCR reads, holding one entry per CDR3 protein. Of about 180,000 distinct CDR3 sequences listed, around 9% are singletons. This material consisted of non-naive T cells sorted from PBMCs, taken on the day of vaccination. The sequence derives from a man aged 45-65 years who received an inactivated influenza vaccine. The chain couples TRBV24-1 to TRBJ2-3; 7 positions agree with TRBD1. The CDR3 region is CATTSGTDVLDTQYF. The CDR3 nucleotides are TGTGCCACCACTTCCGGGACAGACGTTTTAGATACGCAGTATTTT.